Listed below are T cell receptor beta chains from one sample, sequenced in a study of Graves' ophthalmopathy and Graves' hyperthyroidism. TCRdb re-called the multiplex PCR reads with MiXCR, one entry per CDR3 protein. The sample lists some 360,000 distinct CDR3 sequences; about 18% were seen once. The sequenced material came from peripheral blood. These receptor sequences come from an adult woman with stable Graves' hyperthyroidism. The CDR3 runs from the conserved cysteine through the conserved F or W. A D gene is named only where the DNA matches it firmly. Clone size is shown for a subset of rows, as once, few, many or a class of expanded clone.

j_call d_call clone_size v_call cdr3_nt cdr3_aa
TRBJ1-2 NA many TRBV4-3 TGCGCCAGCAGCCAAAAGGGTCACTATGGCTACACCTTC CASSQKGHYGYTF
TRBJ2-5 NA NA TRBV4-1 TGCGCCAGCAGCCAAGACGTTCCGATAACAGGACTGCAAGAGACCCAGTACTTC CASSQDVPITGLQETQYF
TRBJ2-7 NA NA TRBV28 TGTGCCAGCAGTTTAGGAGACAGGGAGGCCGAGCAGTACTTC CASSLGDREAEQYF
TRBJ2-7 NA many TRBV20-1 TGCAGTGCTAGAGATACGAGGGGGGCGGGTGTAAAGCAGTACTTC CSARDTRGAGVKQYF
TRBJ2-7 TRBD1 NA TRBV18 TGTGCCAGCTCACCACTCGACAGGGGGAGGGAGCAGTACTTC CASSPLDRGREQYF
TRBJ2-2 TRBD1 many TRBV2 TGTGCCAGCAGCCTTCCGGGACAGGGTCGTAACACCGGGGAGCTGTTTTTT CASSLPGQGRNTGELFF
TRBJ1-5 NA many TRBV25-1 TGTGCCAGCAGCGGGGCGGGGGCCCAGCATTTT CASSGAGAQHF
TRBJ1-1 TRBD1 many TRBV10-3 TGTGCCATCAGGCGGGACAGCGCGAACACTGAAGCTTTCTTT CAIRRDSANTEAFF
TRBJ2-7 NA many TRBV11-2 TGTGCCAGCAGCCCTCGGGGGAAGACTTTTCGCGACGAGCAGTACTTC CASSPRGKTFRDEQYF
TRBJ2-2 NA few TRBV4-1 TGCGCCAGCAGCTTACAGGGAATCACCGGGGAGCTGTTTTTT CASSLQGITGELFF
TRBJ1-1 NA many TRBV28 TGTGCCAGCAGTTTTGAGGGGCATCCTGAAGCTTTCTTT CASSFEGHPEAFF
TRBJ2-6 NA many TRBV14 TGTGCCAGCGGACCCTCTGGGGCCAACGTCCTGACTTTC CASGPSGANVLTF